Sequencing of this T cell receptor (beta chain) was carried out in a study of blood T cell repertoires in COVID-19. This CDR3 contains 20 residues. V lost 0 bases to trimming and J lost 0 bases; unmatched junction nucleotides: 13. Germline CDR1 is LGHNT and CDR2 is FRNRAP. Method: immunoSEQ multiplex PCR; TCRdb's copy keeps in-frame clones and lacks some. The sample has 150,000 to 200,000 clones; just over 90% are singletons. Sequencing was performed on peripheral blood. This receptor was identified in a man younger than 30 with acute or convalescent COVID-19. This sequence joins TRBV12-5 and TRBJ1-1, with 10 bases identical to TRBD1. DNA for the CDR3: TGTGCTAGTGGTTTGGTACCCCTTACGGGACAGGGGATTATGAACACTGAAGCTTTCTTT. It yields the protein CASGLVPLTGQGIMNTEAFF.